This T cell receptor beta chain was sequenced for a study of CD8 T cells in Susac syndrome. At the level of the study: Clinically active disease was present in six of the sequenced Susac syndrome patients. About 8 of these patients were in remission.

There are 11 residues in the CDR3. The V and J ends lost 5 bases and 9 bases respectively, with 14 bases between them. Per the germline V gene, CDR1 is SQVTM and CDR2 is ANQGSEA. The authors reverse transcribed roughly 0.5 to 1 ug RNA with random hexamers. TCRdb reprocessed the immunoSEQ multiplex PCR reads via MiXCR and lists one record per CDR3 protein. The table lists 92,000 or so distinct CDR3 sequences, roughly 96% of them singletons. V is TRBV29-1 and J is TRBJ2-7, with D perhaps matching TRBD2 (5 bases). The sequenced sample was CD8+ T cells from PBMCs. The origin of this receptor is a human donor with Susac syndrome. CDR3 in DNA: TGCAGCGTTTACTTAGGGAGCGGGCAGTACTTC. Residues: CSVYLGSGQYF.